The 20 T cell receptor beta chains below all came from one sample that was sequenced in a study of T-cell reconstitution after alpha-beta-depleted transplantation in children. As it was prepared, the TCRbeta library received unique molecular identifiers. TCRdb reprocessed the PCR reads via MiXCR and lists one record per CDR3 protein. The data hold about 590,000 distinct CDR3 sequences, with 13% observed a single time. Material: PBMCs, mostly from graft donor cells, obtained 360 days after TCRalphabeta/CD19-depleted stem cell transplant. These receptor sequences come from a male patient aged 10 to 17 who had a stem cell transplant for acute myeloid leukemia, so the T cells may come from the graft donor.

In its sample, this clonotype was seen a few times. The rearrangement joins TRBV7-2 to TRBJ2-7; TRBD2 is a possible D gene (5 bases). The germline CDR1 and CDR2 sequences are SGHTA and FQGNSA. V lost 4 bases and J 9 bases, leaving 16 bases between the germline ends. There are 13 residues in the CDR3. CDR3 residues: CASSSQSGSRQYF. Here the CDR3 DNA reads TGTGCCAGCAGCTCCCAGTCGGGGTCGAGGCAGTACTTC. Looking up the rest from reference TRBV7-2 and TRBJ2-7 gives the full variable domain: GAGVSQSPSNKVTEKGKDVELRCDPISGHTALYWYRQSLGQGLEFLIYFQGNSAPDKSGLPSDRFSAERTGGSVSTLTIQRTQQEDSAVYLCASSSQSGSRQYFGPGTRLTVT.

This rearrangement joins TRBV7-2 to TRBJ2-1; D is perhaps TRBD2 (5 bases). V gave up 5 bases and J gave up 7 bases, with 12 bases separating them. Germline lookup yields CDR1 SGHTA and CDR2 FQGNSA. The length of the CDR3 is 13 residues. The CDR3 is CASSTRTGNEQFF. In nucleotides, the CDR3 is TGTGCCAGCAGCACCCGGACGGGGAATGAGCAGTTCTTC.

This clonotype was counted between two and nine times. The rearrangement joins TRBV12-3 or TRBV12-4 to TRBJ2-2; TRBD1 aligns across 8 bases. Germline trimming cut 5 bases from V and 5 bases from J; bases unmatched to any gene: 13. The CDR3 is made up of 17 amino acids. In DNA, the CDR3 is TGTGCCAGCAGTAAAATGTTGGGACAGGTATGGACCGGGGAGCTGTTTTTT. Translated: CASSKMLGQVWTGELFF.

This clonotype was seen a handful of times. The rearrangement joins TRBV5-1 to TRBJ1-1, with D possibly matching TRBD1 (6 bases). V shed 0 bases and J shed 0 bases, with 15 bases lying between them. CDR3 length: 17 amino acids. CDR1 is SGHRS, CDR2 YFSETQ, per germline. The CDR3 protein is CASSLGAGAFMNTEAFF. The CDR3 DNA follows: TGCGCCAGCAGCTTGGGGGCAGGGGCATTCATGAACACTGAAGCTTTCTTT.

V is TRBV20-1 and J is TRBJ2-5; 7 positions agree with TRBD2. CDR1 is DFQATT and CDR2 is SNEGSKA in the germline V gene (reference sequence). This CDR3 is built from 14 residues. The junction had 8 bases not matched to a gene; V was cut back by 4 bases and J by 3 bases. This CDR3 reads CSAIKREGEETQYF. Written as DNA, the CDR3 is TGCAGTGCTATCAAGCGGGAAGGGGAAGAGACCCAGTACTTC.

The rearrangement links TRBV7-9 to TRBJ2-7; no definite D call. V lost 5 bases to trimming and J lost 3 bases, with 17 bases between them. This CDR3 is built from 15 residues. Germline values: CDR1 SEHNR, CDR2 FQNEAQ (reference sequence). The DNA of the CDR3 is TGTGCCAGCAGCCCCCCGGAGCTCCCCCTCTACGAGCAGTACTTC. Encoded protein: CASSPPELPLYEQYF.

This clonotype was recorded many times. The chain employs TRBV6-2 or TRBV6-3 and TRBJ2-7; unclear D gene. This CDR3 is 11 amino acids long. Germline V gene data show CDR1 as MNHEY and CDR2 as SVGEGT. The V and J ends lost 1 base and 5 bases respectively, with 3 bases between them. The CDR3 is CASSYYHEQYF. DNA for the CDR3: TGTGCCAGCAGTTACTACCACGAGCAGTACTTC.

This clonotype was seen at least ten times. CDR3 loop: CASSQGTSGSMYNEQFF. The CDR3 DNA reads TGTGCCAGCAGCCAGGGGACTAGCGGGAGTATGTACAATGAGCAGTTCTTC. The chain is built from TRBV5-6 and TRBJ2-1; 14 bases match TRBD2. With V trimmed by 4 bases and J by 4 bases, 7 bases remained unmatched. The CDR3 contains 17 residues. Germline V gives CDR1 SGHDT, CDR2 YYEEEE.

This sequence joins TRBV6-2 or TRBV6-3 and TRBJ2-1, with 9 positions matching TRBD2. The CDR3 is 16 residues long. The J segment lost 9 bases and the V segment lost 6 bases, leaving 15 bases of the junction unmatched. The germline gives CDR1 MNHEY, CDR2 SVGEGT. CDR3 in amino acids: CASSSNLAGAPGEQFF. The DNA for the CDR3 is TGTGCCAGCAGCTCAAATTTAGCGGGAGCCCCGGGTGAGCAGTTCTTC.

The chain employs TRBV7-6 and TRBJ2-2; no clear D. Germline V gene lookup returns CDR1 SGHVS and CDR2 FNYEAQ. This CDR3 region has 17 residues. Trimming cost V 1 base and J 5 bases, with 17 bases left between them. The CDR3 DNA sequence: TGTGCCAGCAGCTTAGGGCCTAACTCCCTGGGGACCGGGGAGCTGTTTTTT. Encoded protein: CASSLGPNSLGTGELFF.

The rearrangement uses TRBV4-3 and TRBJ2-2; no firm D call. The ends were cut back, 0 bases at V and 6 bases at J, with 8 bases in the middle. This CDR3 is 14 amino acids long. Germline CDR1 and CDR2: LGHNA and YSLEER. The CDR3 here is CASSQELSPGELFF. The CDR3 DNA follows: TGCGCCAGCAGCCAAGAGTTGTCCCCCGGGGAGCTGTTTTTT.

This sequence joins TRBV6-5 and TRBJ1-5; TRBD1 aligns across 9 bases. The CDR3 contains 16 residues. The V segment lost 5 bases and the J segment 2 bases; nucleotides outside the gene matches: 7. From germline, CDR1 is MNHEY and CDR2 SVGAGI. The CDR3 region has the DNA TGTGCCAGCAGTCACGGGACAGGGAAGGGCAATCAGCCCCAGCATTTT. Translation gives CASSHGTGKGNQPQHF.

V is TRBV27 and J is TRBJ2-2; 7 bases align to TRBD1. The CDR3 spans 17 residues. J was trimmed by 7 bases and V by 5 bases; bases with no gene match: 16. The germline gives CDR1 MNHEY, CDR2 SMNVEV (reference sequence). CDR3 loop: CASSPLRGGNRGGELFF. CDR3 DNA: TGTGCCAGCAGTCCCCTCCGAGGGGGAAACAGGGGCGGGGAGCTGTTTTTT.

This clonotype was found a few times. The gene calls are TRBV4-2 and TRBJ2-1; a possible D gene is TRBD2 (6 bases). V shed 1 base and J shed 0 bases, with 22 bases lying between them. The CDR3 totals 20 residues. The germline V gene has CDR1 LGHNA and CDR2 YNFKEQ. CDR3 nucleotide sequence: TGTGCCAGCAGCCAAGCTTTCGGGAGCCCCTTTCGTAGCTCCTACAATGAGCAGTTCTTC. Amino acid sequence: CASSQAFGSPFRSSYNEQFF.

In this sample, this clonotype turned up a few times. The chain combines TRBV5-1 with TRBJ2-1; 9 nucleotides match TRBD2. V lost 6 bases and J lost 0; bases outside the gene matches: 7. The germline V gene has CDR1 SGHRS and CDR2 YFSETQ. The CDR3 consists of 16 residues. Written as DNA, the CDR3 is TGCGCCAGCACCTGGACTAGCGCGAGCTCCTACAATGAGCAGTTCTTC. It encodes CASTWTSASSYNEQFF.

The gene calls are TRBV3-1 and TRBJ2-7; D uncertain. The V end lost 1 base, the J end lost 7 bases, and 11 bases lay between the germline ends. The V gene's germline CDR1 is LGHDT and CDR2 YNNKEL (reference sequence). The CDR3 sequence is 13 residues long. CDR3 loop: CASSQVRAGEQYF. CDR3 nucleotides: TGTGCCAGCAGCCAAGTTCGGGCCGGGGAGCAGTACTTC.

This clonotype has more than one count but fewer than ten. This may arise from a read error, as a much more abundant clone is one base away. V usage is TRBV20-1 and J usage is TRBJ2-1, with D unclear. Trimming pared 5 bases from V and 3 bases from J, leaving 17 bases between. In germline, CDR1 is DFQATT, CDR2 SNEGSKA (reference sequence). The CDR3 totals 15 residues. CDR3 region: CSAALWRGFYNEQFF. The CDR3 DNA is TGCAGTGCTGCCCTCTGGCGAGGATTCTACAATGAGCAGTTCTTC.

The J gene is TRBJ2-3, the V gene TRBV6-2 or TRBV6-3; D may be TRBD1 (6 bases). The CDR3 extends over 19 amino acids. V lost 2 bases and J 4 bases, leaving 25 bases between the germline ends. Germline V gene lookup returns CDR1 MNHEY and CDR2 SVGEGT. The CDR3 loop is CASSYGIFRAGVYADTQYF. The CDR3 coding sequence is TGTGCCAGCAGTTACGGGATTTTTCGGGCAGGGGTGTATGCAGATACGCAGTATTTT.

In its sample, this clonotype was seen a few times. J is TRBJ2-5 and V is TRBV10-3; unclear D gene. The V gene's germline CDR1 is ENHRY and CDR2 SYGVKD. The V end lost 6 bases, the J end lost 0 bases, and 5 bases lay between the germline ends. This CDR3 has 12 amino acids. CDR3 sequence (DNA): TGTGCCATCAGCCTTAACCAAGAGACCCAGTACTTC. It translates to CAISLNQETQYF.

This clonotype was detected ten times or more. The chain uses TRBV28 and TRBJ2-1; the D gene is possibly TRBD2 (7 bases). CDR3 length: 17 residues. Trimming stripped 6 bases from V and 4 bases from J, with 22 bases between. Germline V gene lookup returns CDR1 MDHEN and CDR2 SYDVKM. The CDR3 loop reads CASSQGGGGGNYNEQFF. The CDR3 region has the DNA TGTGCCAGCAGCCAAGGTGGAGGCGGGGGCAATTACAATGAGCAGTTCTTC.